A selection of T cell receptor beta chains follows, all from one sample in a study of T-cell memory formation after mild COVID-19. One entry per CDR3 protein, called by TCRdb with MiXCR from the 5' RACE reads. The table records fewer than 350,000 distinct CDR3 sequences, around 8% of them present only once. Sequences were obtained from PBMCs or a T cell subset sorted from them (not recorded which). The receptor set was obtained from a young man who had mild COVID-19 (a few samples of this study predate the infection). Cell type and time point are not known. Both conserved end residues are part of each CDR3. A D gene is named only where the DNA matches it firmly. Expanded clones get a size class; other rows say once, few or many, or leave the size out.

d_call j_call cdr3_length clone_size v_call cdr3_nt cdr3_aa
. TRBJ1-1 13 . TRBV6-2/TRBV6-3 TGTGCCAGCGGGGCAGAAACAAGCCCTGAAGCTTTCTTT CASGAETSPEAFF
. TRBJ1-2 12 few TRBV5-1 TGCGCCAGCAGCTTCACAACCTATGGCTACACCTTC CASSFTTYGYTF
. TRBJ1-1 14 . TRBV6-5 TGTGCCAGCAGTTACGGTCCGGGGGAGACTGAAGCTTTCTTT CASSYGPGETEAFF
. TRBJ2-7 12 . TRBV12-3/TRBV12-4 TGTGCCAGCAGCCGGGGGTCCGGCGAGCAGTACTTC CASSRGSGEQYF
TRBD2 TRBJ2-1 16 . TRBV7-8 TGTGCCAGCAGCTCCGAGCGGGGGGTAACCTACAATGAGCAGTTCTTC CASSSERGVTYNEQFF
. TRBJ1-6 15 few TRBV4-3 TGCGCCAGCAGCCAAGACTATAGTGGGAATTCACCCCTCCACTTT CASSQDYSGNSPLHF
. TRBJ1-5 14 few TRBV12-3/TRBV12-4 TGTGCCAGCAGCCGCGTCCCCTTGGGTCAGCCCCAGCATTTT CASSRVPLGQPQHF
TRBD1 TRBJ2-6 17 . TRBV7-2 TGTGCCAGCACCTCGCGGACAGGGGGCCCTGGGGCCAACGTCCTGACTTTC CASTSRTGGPGANVLTF
TRBD2 TRBJ2-3 17 . TRBV7-2 TGTGCCAGCAGCTTAGAACGGAGGCTAGCGGGGGGCCTTACGCAGTATTTT CASSLERRLAGGLTQYF
TRBD1 TRBJ2-2 14 many TRBV5-5 TGTGCCAGCAGCCCCGGGACAGGTACCGGGGAGCTGTTTTTT CASSPGTGTGELFF
TRBD2 TRBJ2-1 15 many TRBV7-3 TGTGCCAGCAGCTTACAAAGCGGGGGGGAAAATGAGCAGTTCTTC CASSLQSGGENEQFF
. TRBJ1-3 14 . TRBV20-1 TGCAGTGCTAAAGCGGGAGTTTCTGGAAACACCATATATTTT CSAKAGVSGNTIYF
. TRBJ1-6 14 . TRBV6-5 TGTGCCAGCAGTTATTTGCAGGGTAATTCACCCCTCCACTTT CASSYLQGNSPLHF
. TRBJ2-4 13 . TRBV19 TGTGCCAGTAGTATCTCCAGCCAAAACATTCAGTACTTC CASSISSQNIQYF
TRBD2 TRBJ2-2 18 . TRBV23-1 TGCGCCAGCAGTCACTCTTGTGTGACTAGCGGGAACACCGGGGAGCTGTTTTTT CASSHSCVTSGNTGELFF
. TRBJ2-3 15 many TRBV4-2 TGTGCCAGCAGCCAAGTGACTGAAAAGAGGGATACGCAGTATTTT CASSQVTEKRDTQYF
TRBD1 TRBJ1-4 14 . TRBV6-5 TGTGCCAGCAGTTACTTGACAGGGGCGGGAAAACTGTTTTTT CASSYLTGAGKLFF
. TRBJ2-5 12 . TRBV19 TGTGCCAGTAGTAGGGGCATTGAGACCCAGTACTTC CASSRGIETQYF
. TRBJ2-3 14 many TRBV7-2 TGTGCCAGCAGCCAAAGACAGGGAGGGGATACGCAGTATTTT CASSQRQGGDTQYF
TRBD2 TRBJ2-3 16 few TRBV7-2 TGTGCCAGCAGCTTAGGAGCGGGGGGATTCACAGATACGCAGTATTTT CASSLGAGGFTDTQYF
. TRBJ2-7 13 many TRBV20-1 TGCAGTGCTAATATTGTTTCCGTCCACGAGCAGTACTTC CSANIVSVHEQYF
TRBD2 TRBJ2-5 16 . TRBV5-1 TGCGCCAGCAGCTCAGGACTAGCGGGGCACCAAGAGACCCAGTACTTC CASSSGLAGHQETQYF
TRBD2 TRBJ2-2 15 many TRBV5-1 TGCGCCAGCAGCCGGACTAGCACACGAACCGGGGAGCTGTTTTTT CASSRTSTRTGELFF
. TRBJ1-6 13 few TRBV27 TGTGCCAGCAGTTTTGACAGAAATTCACCCCTCCACTTT CASSFDRNSPLHF
. TRBJ1-2 16 few TRBV6-5 TGTGCCAGCAGTCACCGGGCGGGTGGGGGTAACTATGGCTACACCTTC CASSHRAGGGNYGYTF
TRBD2 TRBJ2-5 19 few TRBV6-5 TGTGCCAGCAGTTCCCTCGGACTAGCGGGAACTGGAAGCCAAGAGACCCAGTACTTC CASSSLGLAGTGSQETQYF
TRBD2 TRBJ2-3 15 few TRBV4-3 TGCGCCAGCAGCCAGGTAGCGGGGGGGCGAGAAGCGCAGTATTTT CASSQVAGGREAQYF
. TRBJ2-1 14 few TRBV20-1 TGCAGTGCTAGTGACAGTACTAAGGACAATGAGCAGTTCTTC CSASDSTKDNEQFF
TRBD1 TRBJ1-2 15 . TRBV5-1 TGCGCCAGCAGCTTGGCCGGGACAGGGACGAGTGGCTACACCTTC CASSLAGTGTSGYTF
. TRBJ2-7 11 . TRBV11-2 TGTGCCAGCAGCTTAGAAAACGAGCAGTACTTC CASSLENEQYF
. TRBJ1-1 15 few TRBV6-5 TGTGCCAGCAGTTACCGAGGGCAGGGGAACACTGAAGCTTTCTTT CASSYRGQGNTEAFF
. TRBJ2-7 13 few TRBV27 TGTGCCAGCAGTTTCCGACTCTCCTACGAGCAGTACTTC CASSFRLSYEQYF
. TRBJ1-1 13 medium-sized TRBV12-3/TRBV12-4 TGTGCCAGCAGGAAAAAAATGAACACTGAAGCTTTCTTT CASRKKMNTEAFF
. TRBJ1-5 15 . TRBV29-1 TGCAGCGTATACACCGAAGGACAGCACAATCAGCCCCAGCATTTT CSVYTEGQHNQPQHF
TRBD1 TRBJ2-5 18 few TRBV24-1 TGTGCCACCAGTGATTTGCAAGGGGGGACAGGACCACAAGAGACCCAGTACTTC CATSDLQGGTGPQETQYF
. TRBJ1-3 15 few TRBV11-2 TGTGCCAGCAGCTTAGCTTCCAGGGCTGGAAACACCATATATTTT CASSLASRAGNTIYF